Presented here are 27 T cell receptor beta chains from one specimen sequenced in a study of early T cells in non-severe SARS-CoV-2 infection. TCRdb recomputed calls from the 5' RACE reads with MiXCR, one row per CDR3 protein. The sample includes tens of thousands of distinct CDR3 sequences, more than 10% of them seen just once. Sequencing was performed on whole blood, taken at baseline. These receptors all stem from an adult who was a healthcare worker with PCR-confirmed SARS-CoV-2 infection or an uninfected control (not recorded which).

This clonotype was seen a few times. This chain uses TRBV27 with TRBJ2-7; D is unresolved. V lost 6 bases to trimming and J lost 0 bases, with 9 bases between them. CDR3 length: 13 amino acids. Per the germline V gene, CDR1 is MNHEY and CDR2 is SMNVEV (reference sequence). In DNA form, the CDR3 reads TGTGCCAGCAGAAGGGTGGACTCCTACGAGCAGTACTTC. Encoded protein: CASRRVDSYEQYF.

The sample holds a few counts of this clonotype. The chain combines TRBV5-1 with TRBJ2-7; maybe TRBD1 (5 bases). V dropped 4 bases and J dropped 0 bases, with 11 bases sitting between them. This CDR3 is 14 amino acids long. The germline gives CDR1 SGHRS, CDR2 YFSETQ. The CDR3 DNA sequence: TGCGCCAGCAGCCCGAAGACAGCCTCCTACGAGCAGTACTTC. Translated, it gives CASSPKTASYEQYF.

There are a few counts of this clonotype. The rearrangement uses TRBV29-1 and TRBJ2-5; D unresolved. This CDR3 region has 11 residues. In germline, CDR1 is SQVTM, CDR2 ANQGSEA. The V end was cut by 7 bases, the J end by 5 bases, with 11 bases between. The CDR3 DNA follows: TGCAGCGCCCTAATCGCGGAGACCCAGTACTTC. This translates into CSALIAETQYF.

V and J are TRBV18 and TRBJ2-7; 13 nucleotides line up with TRBD2. Germline CDR1 and CDR2: KGHSH and LQKENI. CDR3 length: 19 residues. The J segment lost 0 bases and the V segment lost 2 bases, leaving 10 bases of the junction unmatched. CDR3 bases: TGTGCCAGCTCACCAAGTCGAAGACTAGCGGGGGGATCCTCCTACGAGCAGTACTTC. It yields the protein CASSPSRRLAGGSSYEQYF.

The chain recombines TRBV7-8 with TRBJ2-7, with 7 nucleotides matching TRBD1. There are 14 residues in the CDR3. V was pared by 5 bases and J by 4 bases, with 8 bases of the junction left unmatched. Germline CDR1 is SGHVS and CDR2 is FQNEAQ. The CDR3 DNA reads as TGTGCCAGCAGCAAACCTGGGACAGTATACGAGCAGTACTTC. This sequence encodes CASSKPGTVYEQYF.

In its sample, this clonotype was seen once. The chain joins TRBV6-1 to TRBJ1-2, with unresolved D. V lost 3 bases to trimming and J lost 0 bases, with 8 bases between them. Germline V gives CDR1 MNHNS, CDR2 SASEGT. The CDR3 contains 14 residues. CDR3 residues: CASSEAFSNYGYTF. In nucleotides, the CDR3 is TGTGCCAGCAGTGAGGCATTTTCTAACTATGGCTACACCTTC.

This clonotype was seen only a few times. This rearrangement joins TRBV18 to TRBJ1-6; maybe TRBD1 (5 bases). Germline V lookup: CDR1 KGHSH, CDR2 LQKENI. The CDR3 is made up of 13 amino acids. V dropped 6 bases and J dropped 10 bases, with 13 bases sitting between them. CDR3 amino acids: CASSDTTQSPLHF. In DNA, the CDR3 is TGTGCCAGCTCGGACACAACTCAATCACCCCTCCACTTT. Looking up the rest from reference TRBV18 and TRBJ1-6 gives the full variable domain: NAGVMQNPRHLVRRRGQEARLRCSPMKGHSHVYWYRQLPEEGLKFMVYLQKENIIDESGMPKERFSAEFPKEGPSILRIQQVVRGDSAAYFCASSDTTQSPLHFGNGTRLTVT.

In its sample, this clonotype was seen many times. The chain is built from TRBV19 and TRBJ1-2; D gene unclear. The CDR3 totals 15 residues. Germline V gene sequence: CDR1 LNHDA, CDR2 SQIVND (reference sequence). V was clipped by 2 bases and J by 7 bases, with 17 bases between them. CDR3 amino acids: CASSIPGDSWPGYTF. Written as DNA, the CDR3 is TGTGCCAGTAGTATACCAGGTGACTCTTGGCCTGGCTACACCTTC.

The chain joins TRBV5-4 to TRBJ2-7, with D perhaps matching TRBD1 (6 bases). The CDR3 length is 13 residues. V shed 1 base and J shed 4 bases, with 9 bases lying between them. Germline V gene sequence: CDR1 SGHNT, CDR2 YYREEE (reference sequence). CDR3 sequence (DNA): TGTGCCAGCAGCTTGCAGGGGACGTACGAGCAGTACTTC. Translating gives CASSLQGTYEQYF.

The V gene is TRBV7-2, the J gene TRBJ2-7; no definite D call. V was shortened by 5 bases and J by 6 bases, with 17 bases between the two germline ends. This CDR3 contains 14 residues. CDR1 is SGHTA, CDR2 FQGNSA, per germline. The CDR3 DNA reads TGTGCCAGCAGCCTCGGCAGGAGAGCAGGCGAGCAGTACTTC. Its protein product is CASSLGRRAGEQYF.

This clonotype appeared a few times. This chain joins TRBV29-1 and TRBJ2-5, with 7 nucleotides matching TRBD2. J was trimmed by 5 bases and V by 5 bases; bases with no gene match: 11. This CDR3 is built from 14 residues. Germline V gene sequence: CDR1 SQVTM, CDR2 ANQGSEA. CDR3 amino acids: CSVHLRLREETQYF. The CDR3 nucleotides read TGCAGCGTTCACCTAAGGTTGCGGGAGGAGACCCAGTACTTC.

This clonotype was counted ten times or more. The V gene is TRBV6-5, the J gene TRBJ1-3, with a possible D match to TRBD1 (5 bases). Germline lookup yields CDR1 MNHEY and CDR2 SVGAGI. Trimming pared 0 bases from V and 1 base from J, leaving 7 bases between. CDR3 length: 15 residues. The CDR3 protein is CASSYSRGSGNTIYF. The DNA of the CDR3 is TGTGCCAGCAGTTACTCGAGGGGTTCTGGAAACACCATATATTTT.

This clonotype came up a few times. The J gene is TRBJ1-5, the V gene TRBV19; D gene ambiguous. The CDR3 consists of 14 residues. Germline V gives CDR1 LNHDA, CDR2 SQIVND (reference sequence). Trimming left V 3 bases short and J 3 bases short, with 9 bases between. The CDR3 DNA sequence: TGTGCCAGTAGTATTGCCGGTTTCAATCAGCCCCAGCATTTT. This translates into CASSIAGFNQPQHF.

The rearrangement uses TRBV20-1 and TRBJ2-7; D perhaps matches TRBD2 (7 bases). Germline V gene data show CDR1 as DFQATT and CDR2 as SNEGSKA (reference sequence). The CDR3 consists of 15 residues. V was trimmed by 6 bases and J by 3 bases, leaving 21 bases between them. This CDR3 is CSAGGQGRVGYEQYF. For the CDR3, the DNA is TGCAGTGCCGGGGGGCAGGGGAGAGTCGGCTACGAGCAGTACTTC.

This clonotype was seen only a few times. V usage is TRBV27 and J usage is TRBJ2-4; D may correspond to TRBD1 or TRBD2 (5 bases each). CDR1 is MNHEY, CDR2 SMNVEV, per germline (reference sequence). This CDR3 is built from 13 residues. V lost 6 bases and J lost 5, with 11 bases in between. The chain's CDR3 is CASSDRGQNIQYF. The CDR3 DNA is TGTGCCAGCAGCGATAGGGGACAAAACATTCAGTACTTC.

The chain joins TRBV20-1 to TRBJ2-7; the match to TRBD1 covers 7 bases. Germline CDR1 is DFQATT and CDR2 is SNEGSKA (reference sequence). The junction had 3 bases not matched to a gene; V was cut back by 1 base and J by 0 bases. This CDR3 has 14 amino acids. The DNA of the CDR3 is TGCAGTGCTAGAGTACAGGGGAACTCCTACGAGCAGTACTTC. Amino acid sequence: CSARVQGNSYEQYF.

This clonotype was counted at least ten times. The chain joins TRBV5-6 to TRBJ1-4; the D is unclear. The CDR3 contains 14 residues. In germline, CDR1 is SGHDT, CDR2 YYEEEE. Trimming pared 3 bases from V and 5 bases from J, leaving 11 bases between. The CDR3 region has the DNA TGTGCCAGCAGCTGGCGGACGGGAAATGAAAAACTGTTTTTT. Translated, it gives CASSWRTGNEKLFF.

The gene calls are TRBV7-6 and TRBJ2-2; D is tentatively TRBD1 or TRBD2 (5 bases each). Per the germline V gene, CDR1 is SGHVS and CDR2 is FNYEAQ. The CDR3 totals 17 residues. V lost 5 bases to trimming and J lost 0 bases, with 16 bases between them. This chain's CDR3 is CASSPIPRGANTGELFF. The CDR3 DNA reads as TGTGCCAGCAGCCCCATCCCCCGGGGCGCGAACACCGGGGAGCTGTTTTTT.

V and J are TRBV12-3 or TRBV12-4 and TRBJ2-1; 9 bases are a match to TRBD1. The CDR3 is 15 amino acids. Unmatched junction bases numbered 6, after V lost 3 bases and J lost 6 bases. This CDR3 is CASSFGDRDFNEQFF. Here the CDR3 DNA reads TGTGCCAGCAGTTTTGGGGACAGGGATTTCAATGAGCAGTTCTTC.

This clonotype was counted many times. The chain employs TRBV2 and TRBJ1-5; TRBD1 aligns across 7 bases. V shed 7 bases and J 8 bases; nucleotides not matched to a gene: 11. CDR3 size: 14 residues. CDR1 and CDR2 (germline): SNHLY, FYNNEI. As DNA, the CDR3 is TGTGCCAGCACGGGACAGAGACCTAGAGAGCCCCAGCATTTT. As protein: CASTGQRPREPQHF.

The V and J genes are TRBV21-1 and TRBJ2-7; the table's D call TRBD2 went unverified against the DNA. TRBV21-1 is shown as a pseudogene. The CDR3 consists of 16 residues. The CDR3: CASSKSRPVGPYEQYF. Here the CDR3 DNA reads TGTGCCAGCAGCAAATCGCGGCCGGTGGGCCCCTACGAGCAGTACTTC.

This clonotype was picked up a small number of times. J is TRBJ2-7 and V is TRBV20-1; D is perhaps TRBD2 (6 bases). The CDR3 has 11 residues. Germline V CDR1 and CDR2: DFQATT, SNEGSKA (reference sequence). V lost 7 bases to trimming and J lost 3 bases, with 10 bases between them. CDR3 residues: CSGGEVYEQYF. CDR3 nucleotides: TGCAGTGGAGGGGAGGTCTACGAGCAGTACTTC.

This chain uses TRBV20-1 with TRBJ2-1; D might be TRBD1 or TRBD2, each matching 5 bases. The CDR3 is 14 residues long. Germline-derived CDR1 and CDR2 are DFQATT and SNEGSKA (reference sequence). V was shortened by 3 bases and J by 6 bases, with 15 bases between the two germline ends. The CDR3 sequence: CSARGPSVSNEQFF. CDR3 DNA sequence: TGCAGTGCTAGGGGACCCTCCGTTTCCAATGAGCAGTTCTTC.

This chain joins TRBV2 and TRBJ1-2, with TRBD1 matching 8 bases. Germline-derived CDR1 and CDR2 are SNHLY and FYNNEI. Trimming removed 6 bases from V and 8 bases from J; junction bases left unmatched: 14. The CDR3 consists of 15 residues. The CDR3 is CASSARQGADGGYTF. The CDR3 DNA follows: TGTGCCAGCAGCGCTCGTCAGGGGGCCGATGGAGGCTACACCTTC.

The gene calls are TRBV5-1 and TRBJ2-1, with D perhaps matching TRBD1 (6 bases). Germline CDR1 is SGHRS and CDR2 is YFSETQ. This CDR3 has 16 amino acids. The V end was cut by 4 bases, the J end by 0 bases, with 14 bases between. The CDR3 nucleotides read TGCGCCAGCAGCCCCGGGGCGGACAGCTCCTACAATGAGCAGTTCTTC. It yields the protein CASSPGADSSYNEQFF.

This clonotype has just a few counts. This sequence joins TRBV12-3 or TRBV12-4 and TRBJ2-1; D might be TRBD1 (5 bases). The CDR3 contains 14 residues. The V and J ends lost 3 bases and 10 bases respectively, with 16 bases between them. The CDR3 DNA sequence: TGTGCCAGCAGTTTGGTACAGGCCCTGGGGGAGCAGTTCTTC. Its translation is CASSLVQALGEQFF.

This clonotype came up many times. This chain uses TRBV10-2 with TRBJ2-2; no clear D. The CDR3 contains 12 residues. Per germline, CDR1 WSHSY and CDR2 SAAADI. Trimming took off 8 bases at V and 4 bases at J, with 8 bases between the two ends. In DNA, the CDR3 is TGCGCCAGCCTGATCGGCACCGGGGAGCTGTTTTTT. It specifies CASLIGTGELFF.